This TCR beta chain was identified in a study of memory CD4+ T cells and cytomegalovirus serostatus. Study in general: Donors were healthy Belgian adults, some 10 CMV seropositive and 24 seronegative.

Turning to this clone: The antigen is undetermined.

Overall study findings and caveats: The CMV-associated TCR signature appears largely within the CD4+ memory repertoire. Each of approximately 73 CMV-associated TCRbeta sequences occurred in one to five individuals.

Single viable CD3+CD4+CD8-CD45RO+ cells were sorted as the memory CD4+ T cells. This table comes from immunoSEQ multiplex PCR, and its TCRdb copy is limited to in-frame clones, with some not included. This sample has more than 45,000 clones; 80% to 90% occur once, and the top ten carry 1% to 1.2%. The length of the CDR3 is 13 residues. Germline assignment: CDR1 SGHNT and CDR2 YYREEE (reference sequence). V gave up 5 bases and J gave up 1 base; unmatched junction bases: 2. This receptor was identified in an adult in good health and CMV-seronegative. The material sequenced was memory CD4+ T cells from blood. The rearrangement links TRBV5-4 to TRBJ1-1; 7 nucleotides line up with TRBD1. The CDR3 DNA is TGTGCCAGCAGAGGGACAGAGAACACTGAAGCTTTCTTT. This gives the protein CASRGTENTEAFF.